The sequence of this T cell receptor (beta chain) was determined in a study of blood T cell repertoires in COVID-19. Study information: Researchers got acute and convalescent COVID-19 samples from the United States, Italy and Spain. Sample material is recorded as cDNA or gDNA derived from T cells, B-cell-depleted T cells, or PBMCs.

Germline V gene sequence: CDR1 SGHRS, CDR2 YFSETQ. The germline V and J ends were trimmed by 1 base and 9 bases, with 10 bases remaining between them. This CDR3 region has 12 residues. This clone was seen only once. In the study's own analysis: Reference gene primer amplification yielded estimated nucleated cell counts. Here immunoSEQ multiplex PCR was the method, and the copy in TCRdb shows in-frame clones only, minus some. That table supplies the V and J calls and clone size; D and trimming were determined from the DNA. The sample carries 90,000 to 100,000 clones, roughly 70% recorded once. This clonotype was sampled from a woman in her sixties in a cohort sampled during active or convalescent COVID-19. Sequenced material: peripheral blood. This chain joins TRBV5-1 and TRBJ2-5, with unresolved D. CDR3 nucleotides: TGCGCCAGCAGCTTGAGTCCGGTGGCCCAGTACTTC. Translating it yields CASSLSPVAQYF.